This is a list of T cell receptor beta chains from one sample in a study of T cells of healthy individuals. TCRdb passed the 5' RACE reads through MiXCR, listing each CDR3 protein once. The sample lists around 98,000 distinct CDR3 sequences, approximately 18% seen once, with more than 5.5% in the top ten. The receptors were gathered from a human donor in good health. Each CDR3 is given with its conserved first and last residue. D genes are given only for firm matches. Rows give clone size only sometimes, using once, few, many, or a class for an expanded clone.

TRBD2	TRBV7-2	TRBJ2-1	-	TGTGCCAGCAAATTAGCGGGGGGGTACAATGAGCAGTTCTTC	CASKLAGGYNEQFF
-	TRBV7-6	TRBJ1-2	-	TGTGCCAGCAGCTTAGGAGGCCGGAGAGGCTACACCTTC	CASSLGGRRGYTF
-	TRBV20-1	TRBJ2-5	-	TGCAGTGCCAGCAAAGAGGGAGGCTATGGGGAGACCCAGTACTTC	CSASKEGGYGETQYF
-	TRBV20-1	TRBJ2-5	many	TGCAGTGCTAGAGTCACAGGAGCGCAGACCCAGTACTTC	CSARVTGAQTQYF
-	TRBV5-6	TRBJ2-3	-	TGTGCCAGCAGCTGGAGGGTGGACCTGGCACAAGATACGCAGTATTTT	CASSWRVDLAQDTQYF
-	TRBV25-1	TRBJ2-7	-	TGTGCCAGCAGTGAATCGGGCTTAGGATGGACCTACGAGCAGTACTTC	CASSESGLGWTYEQYF
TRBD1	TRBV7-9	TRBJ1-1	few	TGTGCCAGCAGCTCAATGACAGGGATTATGAACACTGAAGCTTTCTTT	CASSSMTGIMNTEAFF
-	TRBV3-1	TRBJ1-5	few	TGTGCCAGCAGTGCGGGATTCAATCAGCCCCAGCATTTT	CASSAGFNQPQHF
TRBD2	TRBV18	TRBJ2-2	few	TGTGCCAGCTCACTTGGACTAGGAGGAAACGGGGAGCTGTTTTTT	CASSLGLGGNGELFF
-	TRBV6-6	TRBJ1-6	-	TGTGCCAGCAGTTACTCCGGGGGGGATTCACCCCTCCACTTT	CASSYSGGDSPLHF
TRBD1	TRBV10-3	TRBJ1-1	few	TGTGCCATCAGTGAGATCGCTCAGGGGGGGAACACTGAAGCTTTCTTT	CAISEIAQGGNTEAFF
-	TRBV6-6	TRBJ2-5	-	TGTGCCAGCATTCCCGGACAGACCGGGGGGACCCAGTACTTC	CASIPGQTGGTQYF
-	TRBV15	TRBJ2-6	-	TGTGCCACCAGCAGAGATGCTAGCTCTGGGGCCAACGTCCTGACTTTC	CATSRDASSGANVLTF
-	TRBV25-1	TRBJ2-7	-	TGTGCCAGCAGTGAATGGGGGAGTACAGACGAGCAGTACTTC	CASSEWGSTDEQYF
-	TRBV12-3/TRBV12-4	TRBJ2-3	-	TGTGCCAGCAGTTTGGGAAGTAGCACAGATACGCAGTATTTT	CASSLGSSTDTQYF
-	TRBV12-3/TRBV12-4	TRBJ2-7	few	TGTGCCAGCAGTCCCCGTGGAGCGCCTTCCAGCTCCTACGAGCAGTACTTC	CASSPRGAPSSSYEQYF
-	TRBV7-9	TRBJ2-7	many	TGTGCCAGCAGCCGTAGCGGCTCCTACGAGCAGTACTTC	CASSRSGSYEQYF
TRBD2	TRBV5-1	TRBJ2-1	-	TGCGCCAGCAGCATTCGGGGGGGCAATGAGCAGTTCTTC	CASSIRGGNEQFF
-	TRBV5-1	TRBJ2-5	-	TGCGCCAGCAGCTGGGGTGCGGAAGAGACCCAGTACTTC	CASSWGAEETQYF
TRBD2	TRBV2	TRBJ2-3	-	TGTGCCAGCGATCCGGGACTATCCTTCACAGATACGCAGTATTTT	CASDPGLSFTDTQYF
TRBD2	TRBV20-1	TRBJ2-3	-	TGCAGTGCTCCACCAAAAAGACTAGCGAGGAGCACAGATACGCAGTATTTT	CSAPPKRLARSTDTQYF
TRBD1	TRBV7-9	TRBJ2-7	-	TGTGCCCGCGGGCAGGGGGCGGAGCAGTACTTC	CARGQGAEQYF
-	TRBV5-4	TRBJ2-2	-	TGTGCCAGCAGCCAAGTGGGGAACACCGGGGAGCTGTTTTTT	CASSQVGNTGELFF
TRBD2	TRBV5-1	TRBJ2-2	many	TGCGCCAGCAGCGTTTCCGGGACTAGCCTTATCGGGGAGCTGTTTTTT	CASSVSGTSLIGELFF
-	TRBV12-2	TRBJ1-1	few	TGTGCAAGTCGCTCCCCACCGTTAACTGAAGCTTTCTTT	CASRSPPLTEAFF
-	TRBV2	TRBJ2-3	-	TGTGCCAGCCTCGCAAGGTGGGGGGACACAGATACGCAGTATTTT	CASLARWGDTDTQYF
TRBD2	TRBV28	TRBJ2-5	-	TGTGCCAGCAGTGGACTAGCCCAAGAGACCCAGTACTTC	CASSGLAQETQYF
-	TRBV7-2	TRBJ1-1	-	TGTGCCAGCAGCCCTGAGGGCGGTTGGGGTAGCCCTGAAGCTTTCTTT	CASSPEGGWGSPEAFF
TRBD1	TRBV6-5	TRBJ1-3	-	TGTGCCAGCAGTCCCGGACAGGCTGACTCTGGAAACACCATATATTTT	CASSPGQADSGNTIYF
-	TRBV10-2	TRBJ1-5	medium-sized	TGCGCCAGCAGTGAGTCTGGACTGAATCAGCCCCAGCATTTT	CASSESGLNQPQHF
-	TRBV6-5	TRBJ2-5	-	TGTGCCAGCAGTTACTCCCGGGGTACGGTTCCGGAGACCCAGTACTTC	CASSYSRGTVPETQYF
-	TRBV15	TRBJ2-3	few	TGTGCCACCAGCAGAGATCAGGGGTCCCCGGATACGCAGTATTTT	CATSRDQGSPDTQYF
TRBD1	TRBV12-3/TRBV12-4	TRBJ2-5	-	TGTGCCAGCAGTTTAGGGGACAGGGGAGAGACCCAGTACTTC	CASSLGDRGETQYF
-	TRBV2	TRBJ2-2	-	TGTGCCAGCGGCGGACCATCGAACACCGGGGAGCTGTTTTTT	CASGGPSNTGELFF
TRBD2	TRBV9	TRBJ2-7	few	TGTGCCAGCAGCCCCCGACTAGCGGGCTACGAGCAGTACTTC	CASSPRLAGYEQYF
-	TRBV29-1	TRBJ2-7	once	TGCAGCGTGTTTAGTACCTACGAGCAGTACTTC	CSVFSTYEQYF
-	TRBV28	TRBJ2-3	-	TGTGCCAGCAGTCCCCACTACCGGCGAAAATCTAGCACAGATACGCAGTATTTT	CASSPHYRRKSSTDTQYF
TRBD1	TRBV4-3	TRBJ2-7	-	TGCGCCAGCAGCCAAGATACCGGACAGGGGGCATACGAGCAGTACTTC	CASSQDTGQGAYEQYF
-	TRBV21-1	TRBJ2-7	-	TGTGCCAGCAGCAAACGTTGGCTCGAAGGTTCGTACGAGCAGTACTTC	CASSKRWLEGSYEQYF
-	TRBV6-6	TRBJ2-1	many	TGTGCCAGCAGTTACAATCTCAATGAGCAGTTCTTC	CASSYNLNEQFF
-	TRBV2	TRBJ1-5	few	TGTGCCAGCAGTGCTCGGGGAGAGCAGCCCCAGCATTTT	CASSARGEQPQHF
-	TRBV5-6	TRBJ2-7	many	TGTGCCAGCAGCTTGCTGATTCCTAGTCCCACCTACGAGCAGTACTTC	CASSLLIPSPTYEQYF